The 26 T cell receptor beta chains reported below all come from one sample, sequenced in a study of control samples from healthy donors and cancer patients. Assay: immunoSEQ multiplex PCR; the TCRdb copy retains only in-frame clones and omits some. The repertoire includes 98,000 or so clones, around three quarters of them detected once, and roughly 10% sits in the top ten. Sequenced sample: blood. These receptors originate from a woman aged 25 to 45 in good health.

This clone was detected only a few times. This chain connects TRBV5-1 to TRBJ2-3, with 7 nucleotides matching TRBD2. The germline gives CDR1 SGHRS, CDR2 YFSETQ. The CDR3 is 15 amino acids. V gave up 3 bases and J gave up 2 bases; unmatched junction bases: 6. The CDR3 protein is CASSSGGGNTDTQYF. DNA of the CDR3: TGCGCCAGCAGCTCAGGCGGGGGAAACACAGATACGCAGTATTTT. Full variable domain (rest looked up from reference TRBV5-1 and TRBJ2-3): KAGVTQTPRYLIKTRGQQVTLSCSPISGHRSVSWYQQTPGQGLQFLFEYFSETQRNKGNFPGRFSGRQFSNSRSEMNVSTLELGDSALYLCASSSGGGNTDTQYFGPGTRLTVL.

This clone has only one observation. The genes are TRBV6-2 or TRBV6-3 and TRBJ1-2; D remains ambiguous. CDR3 length: 15 residues. V was trimmed by 3 bases and J by 8 bases, leaving 19 bases between them. CDR1 is MNHEY and CDR2 is SVGEGT in the germline V gene. The CDR3 nucleotides read TGTGCCAGCAGTTATCGGTCAGCGCCGTCAGAGGGCTACACCTTC. Residues: CASSYRSAPSEGYTF.

In nucleotides, the CDR3 is TGTGCCAGCAGCGCCACCGGGGACTCTGGAAACACCATATATTTT. Translating it yields CASSATGDSGNTIYF. V gene TRBV9 combines with J gene TRBJ1-3; D not certain. CDR3 size: 15 residues. Germline-derived CDR1 and CDR2 are SGDLS and YYNGEE. Trimming removed 3 bases at V and 0 bases at J, with 10 bases between.

This sequence joins TRBV6-5 and TRBJ1-3, with D maybe TRBD1 (6 bases). CDR3 length equals 14 residues. The V end lost 6 bases, the J end lost 2 bases, and 11 bases lay between the germline ends. Germline loops: CDR1 MNHEY, CDR2 SVGAGI. The CDR3 DNA is TGTGCCAGCAGCAGGACAGCAGCTGGAAACACCATATATTTT. Its translation is CASSRTAAGNTIYF.

The chain uses TRBV5-8 and TRBJ1-1; possible D gene TRBD1, 5 bases. Germline assignment: CDR1 SGHTS and CDR2 YDEGEE. Trimming stripped 1 base from V and 5 bases from J, with 9 bases between. This CDR3 region has 13 residues. In DNA, the CDR3 is TGTGCCAGCAGCTTGTTCAGGGTAACTGAAGCTTTCTTT. Its translation is CASSLFRVTEAFF.

The chain combines TRBV18 with TRBJ2-5, with 8 bases aligning to TRBD1. Germline CDR1 and CDR2: KGHSH and LQKENI. The CDR3 has 16 residues. Trimming took 3 bases from V and 5 from J; bases not matched to a gene: 11. CDR3 loop: CASSPSAGGAGETQYF. CDR3 sequence (DNA): TGTGCCAGCTCACCGAGTGCAGGGGGCGCGGGGGAGACCCAGTACTTC.

This clone was detected a few times. The chain links TRBV21-1 to TRBJ2-5; the D call of TRBD2 is as the table states it, not checked on the DNA. TRBV21-1 is recorded as a pseudogene. The CDR3 spans 17 residues. The CDR3 DNA is TGTGCCAGCAGCAAAGTGTGGCCTAGCGGGGTGGTGGAGACCCAGTACTTC. Translating gives CASSKVWPSGVVETQYF.

The chain is built from TRBV29-1 and TRBJ1-2; D might be TRBD1 (6 bases). The CDR3 contains 14 residues. Germline values: CDR1 SQVTM, CDR2 ANQGSEA. With 7 bases removed from V and 5 bases from J, the gap between germline ends came to 20 bases. The CDR3 spells CSANGGQNFYGYTF. As DNA, the CDR3 is TGCAGCGCGAACGGCGGACAGAATTTTTATGGCTACACCTTC.

The chain carries TRBV5-3 and TRBJ2-3, with D perhaps TRBD2 (6 bases). TRBV5-3 is filed as an ORF, its function uncertain. This CDR3 is built from 15 residues. With 4 bases removed from V and 2 bases from J, the gap between germline ends came to 14 bases. CDR3 amino acids: CARSTGLSPTDTQYF. For the CDR3, the DNA is TGTGCCAGAAGCACGGGACTTTCACCCACAGATACGCAGTATTTT.

The rearrangement links TRBV5-6 to TRBJ2-3, with TRBD2 matching 9 bases. V was pared by 1 base and J by 5 bases, with 11 bases of the junction left unmatched. There are 17 residues in the CDR3. The germline gives CDR1 SGHDT, CDR2 YYEEEE. CDR3 DNA sequence: TGTGCCAGCAGCTTGATAGCGGGGGCGAGACCGGGAGATACGCAGTATTTT. It specifies CASSLIAGARPGDTQYF.

The chain is built from TRBV10-1 and TRBJ2-1; a possible D gene is TRBD2 (5 bases). Germline CDR1 WNHNN, CDR2 SYGVQD (reference sequence). Trimming pared 1 base from V and 8 bases from J, leaving 12 bases between. The CDR3 loop spans 14 amino acids. CDR3 DNA: TGCGCCAGCAGTGAGTACGGCCCGAGGGATGAGCAGTTCTTC. Its translation: CASSEYGPRDEQFF.

The chain combines TRBV2 with TRBJ1-6; the match to TRBD1 covers 8 bases. Trimming took 8 bases from V and 8 from J; bases not matched to a gene: 5. Germline V lookup: CDR1 SNHLY, CDR2 FYNNEI. This CDR3 has 13 amino acids. CDR3 DNA: TGTGCCAGCGTCGGACAGGGCCATTCACCCCTCCACTTT. It translates to CASVGQGHSPLHF. The whole variable domain, remainder taken from reference TRBV2 and TRBJ1-6, is EPEVTQTPSHQVTQMGQEVILRCVPISNHLYFYWYRQILGQKVEFLVSFYNNEISEKSEIFDDQFSVERPDGSNFTLKIRSTKLEDSAMYFCASVGQGHSPLHFGNGTRLTVT.

The sample holds one count of this clone. The J gene is TRBJ1-6, the V gene TRBV5-6; 8 bases are shared with TRBD1. Per germline, CDR1 SGHDT and CDR2 YYEEEE. The CDR3 is made up of 15 amino acids. The trim removed 4 bases at V and 9 bases at J, leaving 9 bases unmatched. CDR3 DNA sequence: TGTGCCAGCAGCACCGCAGGGGGCGCGGGTTCACCCCTCCACTTT. It translates to CASSTAGGAGSPLHF.

The chain couples TRBV5-1 to TRBJ1-1; 8 bases map to TRBD1. Germline loops: CDR1 SGHRS, CDR2 YFSETQ. This CDR3 contains 10 residues. Here the CDR3 reads CTGGHTEAFF. In DNA form, the CDR3 reads TGCACAGGGGGGCACACTGAAGCTTTCTTT.

The chain combines TRBV3-1 (or the pseudogene TRBV3-2) with TRBJ1-1; 8 bases align to TRBD1. The CDR3 runs to 16 residues. CDR1 and CDR2 (germline): LGHDT, YNNKEL (reference sequence). Losses at the gene ends were 4 bases for V and 1 base for J; bases not matched to a gene: 8. CDR3 loop: CASSLWTGRGNTEAFF. DNA for the CDR3: TGTGCCAGCAGCCTGTGGACAGGGAGGGGGAACACTGAAGCTTTCTTT.

The chain uses TRBV3-1 (or the pseudogene TRBV3-2) and TRBJ1-1; D remains unclear. V was cut by 4 bases and J by 1 base, with 13 bases left in between. Germline loops: CDR1 LGHDT, CDR2 YNNKEL (reference sequence). This CDR3 has 15 residues. CDR3: CASSPTFQSNTEAFF. The CDR3 DNA is TGTGCCAGCAGCCCTACGTTCCAATCGAACACTGAAGCTTTCTTT.

The chain combines TRBV6-5 with TRBJ2-3, with 8 bases that match TRBD2. The length of the CDR3 is 15 residues. CDR1 is MNHEY and CDR2 is SVGAGI in the germline V gene. Trimming took 6 bases from V and 0 from J; bases not matched to a gene: 5. CDR3 loop: CASRQLAGSTDTQYF. CDR3 DNA sequence: TGTGCCAGCAGGCAGTTAGCGGGGAGCACAGATACGCAGTATTTT.

This sequence joins TRBV2 and TRBJ1-1; D is perhaps TRBD1 (5 bases). Germline V gives CDR1 SNHLY, CDR2 FYNNEI. With 3 bases removed from V and 4 bases from J, the gap between germline ends came to 12 bases. The CDR3 is 14 amino acids. CDR3: CASSDRARGTEAFF. CDR3 in DNA: TGTGCCAGCAGTGACAGGGCCCGTGGCACTGAAGCTTTCTTT.

This chain joins TRBV7-2 and TRBJ2-3, with TRBD1 as a possible D gene (5 bases). This CDR3 is built from 14 residues. Per the germline V gene, CDR1 is SGHTA and CDR2 is FQGNSA. The ends were cut back, 7 bases at V and 3 bases at J, with 14 bases in the middle. The CDR3 is CASNLGRETDTQYF. The CDR3 nucleotides are TGTGCCAGCAACCTGGGCAGGGAAACAGATACGCAGTATTTT.

In regard to this clone: Additional DNA sequences in this sample encode the identical CDR3. The chain carries TRBV5-1 and TRBJ1-2; 12 bases match TRBD1. CDR3 length: 14 residues. Germline CDR1 SGHRS, CDR2 YFSETQ. V shed 0 bases, J shed 8 bases, and the junction held 2 bases outside the gene matches. CDR3 residues: CASSLAGTGGGYTF. CDR3 in DNA: TGCGCCAGCAGCTTGGCCGGGACAGGGGGCGGCTACACCTTC.

This chain connects TRBV6-4 to TRBJ2-1, with 9 bases that match TRBD2. The V gene's germline CDR1 is MRHNA and CDR2 SNTAGT. The CDR3 is 15 amino acids. V shed 3 bases, J shed 0 bases, and the junction held 0 bases outside the gene matches. CDR3 in DNA: TGTGCCAGCAGTGAAGCGGGGGGCTCCTACAATGAGCAGTTCTTC. Encoded protein: CASSEAGGSYNEQFF.

The chain joins TRBV6-1 to TRBJ1-5; D perhaps matches TRBD1 (5 bases). The germline V and J ends were trimmed by 2 bases and 7 bases, with 15 bases remaining between them. This CDR3 is built from 15 residues. Per germline, CDR1 MNHNS and CDR2 SASEGT. The CDR3 bases are TGTGCCAGCAGTGAACTTGGGGGTTTGGGGCAGCCCCAGCATTTT. Translating gives CASSELGGLGQPQHF.

The chain recombines TRBV5-4 with TRBJ2-1; 10 positions agree with TRBD1. Trimming removed 4 bases from V and 5 bases from J; junction bases left unmatched: 9. CDR1 SGHNT and CDR2 YYREEE come from the germline V gene (reference sequence). CDR3 size: 16 residues. CDR3 DNA sequence: TGTGCCAGCAGCGGAGACAGGGGGCGCTTCGACAATGAGCAGTTCTTC. Its protein product is CASSGDRGRFDNEQFF.

This rearrangement joins TRBV10-3 to TRBJ2-3; 7 bases align to TRBD2. The CDR3 is 14 amino acids. Trimming removed 1 base from V and 6 bases from J; junction bases left unmatched: 4. Germline V gene data show CDR1 as ENHRY and CDR2 as SYGVKD. In DNA, the CDR3 is TGTGCCATCAGTGAGTTGGGACTAAGGGATACGCAGTATTTT. Encoded protein: CAISELGLRDTQYF.

The CDR3 DNA is TGTGCCAGCTCGGCTAGCGGGTCTTACGAGCAGTACTTC. Translated: CASSASGSYEQYF. The gene calls are TRBV6-6 and TRBJ2-7; TRBD2 matches at 8 bases. Trimming cost V 8 bases and J 4 bases; bases outside gene matches: 7. Germline values: CDR1 MNHNY, CDR2 SVGAGI (reference sequence). This CDR3 has 13 amino acids.

J is TRBJ1-1 and V is TRBV5-1, with D maybe TRBD1 (5 bases). The CDR3 loop spans 17 amino acids. Trimming shortened V by 3 bases and J by 0 bases, and 18 bases separated the two germline ends. CDR1 is SGHRS, CDR2 YFSETQ, per germline. The CDR3 nucleotides read TGCGCCAGCAGCTCGGGACTGGTCTTAAGCATGAACACTGAAGCTTTCTTT. Residues: CASSSGLVLSMNTEAFF. The whole variable domain, remainder taken from reference TRBV5-1 and TRBJ1-1, is KAGVTQTPRYLIKTRGQQVTLSCSPISGHRSVSWYQQTPGQGLQFLFEYFSETQRNKGNFPGRFSGRQFSNSRSEMNVSTLELGDSALYLCASSSGLVLSMNTEAFFGQGTRLTVV.